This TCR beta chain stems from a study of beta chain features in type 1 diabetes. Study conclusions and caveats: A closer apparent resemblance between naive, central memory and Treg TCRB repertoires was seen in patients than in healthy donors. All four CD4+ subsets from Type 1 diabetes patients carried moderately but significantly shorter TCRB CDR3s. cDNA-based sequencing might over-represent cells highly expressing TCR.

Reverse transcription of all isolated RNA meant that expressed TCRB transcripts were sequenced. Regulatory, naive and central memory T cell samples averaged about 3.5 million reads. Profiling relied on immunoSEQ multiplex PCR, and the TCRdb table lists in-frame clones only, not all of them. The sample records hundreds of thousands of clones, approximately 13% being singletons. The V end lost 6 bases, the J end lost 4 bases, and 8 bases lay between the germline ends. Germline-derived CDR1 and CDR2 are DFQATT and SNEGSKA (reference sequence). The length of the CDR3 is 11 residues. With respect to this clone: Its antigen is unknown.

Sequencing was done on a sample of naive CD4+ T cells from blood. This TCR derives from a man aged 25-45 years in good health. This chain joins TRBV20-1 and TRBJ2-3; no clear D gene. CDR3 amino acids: CSARTSDTQYF. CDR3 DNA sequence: TGCAGTGCACGAACCTCAGATACGCAGTATTTT.